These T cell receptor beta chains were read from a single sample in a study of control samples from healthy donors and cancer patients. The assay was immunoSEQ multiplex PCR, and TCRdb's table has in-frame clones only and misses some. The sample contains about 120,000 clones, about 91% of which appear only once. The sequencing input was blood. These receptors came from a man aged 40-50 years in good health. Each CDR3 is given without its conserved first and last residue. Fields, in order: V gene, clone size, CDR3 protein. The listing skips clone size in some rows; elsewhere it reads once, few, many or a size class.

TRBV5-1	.	ASSGDGPYEQY
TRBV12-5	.	ASGPHYLYEQY
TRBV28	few	ASSLSSSNQPQH
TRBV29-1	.	SVEGRVGGYT
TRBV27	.	ASSSWTNNYGYT
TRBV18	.	ASSGGQNTEAF
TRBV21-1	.	ASSKGPTNANESSGANVLT
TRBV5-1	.	ASSPDRGSSPLH
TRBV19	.	ASSIGTGINTGELF
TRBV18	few	ASSLRQTPNYGYT
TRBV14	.	ASSQVWGGEQY
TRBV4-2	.	ASSQERQGPYGYT
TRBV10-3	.	AISPGQGGSEQY
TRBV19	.	ASSISDGRNEKLF
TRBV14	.	ASSPQNTGANVLT
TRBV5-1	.	ASSLEDSYEQY
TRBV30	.	AWSQTVTSYEQY
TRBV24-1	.	ATSDSQMVGYGYT
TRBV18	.	ASSPSDTRGYT
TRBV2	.	ASNILGGEGYT
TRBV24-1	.	ATSDRLNQPQH
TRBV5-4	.	ASSPGQKPHEQY
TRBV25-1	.	ASSEYSRGTAF
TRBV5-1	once	ASSPDGEGDYGYT
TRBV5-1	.	ASRQGQRNTGELF
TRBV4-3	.	ASSAPGAGSNSPLH
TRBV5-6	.	ASSLSRGVSNQPQH
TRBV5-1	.	ASSLAQGIGGYT